Here is one T cell receptor (beta chain) with its context. Antigen: not known. These data come from a study of cytomegalovirus exposure and HLA in healthy donors. Findings of the study overall: In vitro confirmation showed three CMV-associated chains to be CMV antigen specific. The study put roughly 160 TCR beta chains on its list as cytomegalovirus-associated.

Data came from immunoSEQ multiplex PCR; TCRdb stores just in-frame clones and leaves some out. The sample lists approximately 200,000 clones; approximately 88% were seen once. The donors formed part of the roughly 110-subject validation cohort, distinct from the approximately 630-subject first cohort. The length of the CDR3 is 14 residues. J lost 2 bases, V lost 6 bases, and 3 bases had no gene match. CDR1 MNHNS and CDR2 SASEGT come from the germline V gene. Material: PBMCs. This receptor was taken from a man younger than 35 in good health and CMV-seropositive. The chain has TRBV6-1 and TRBJ2-7; 11 nucleotides line up with TRBD1. DNA for the CDR3: TGTGCCAGCAGCCCGGGACAGGGGGCCTACGAGCAGTACTTC. Its protein product is CASSPGQGAYEQYF.